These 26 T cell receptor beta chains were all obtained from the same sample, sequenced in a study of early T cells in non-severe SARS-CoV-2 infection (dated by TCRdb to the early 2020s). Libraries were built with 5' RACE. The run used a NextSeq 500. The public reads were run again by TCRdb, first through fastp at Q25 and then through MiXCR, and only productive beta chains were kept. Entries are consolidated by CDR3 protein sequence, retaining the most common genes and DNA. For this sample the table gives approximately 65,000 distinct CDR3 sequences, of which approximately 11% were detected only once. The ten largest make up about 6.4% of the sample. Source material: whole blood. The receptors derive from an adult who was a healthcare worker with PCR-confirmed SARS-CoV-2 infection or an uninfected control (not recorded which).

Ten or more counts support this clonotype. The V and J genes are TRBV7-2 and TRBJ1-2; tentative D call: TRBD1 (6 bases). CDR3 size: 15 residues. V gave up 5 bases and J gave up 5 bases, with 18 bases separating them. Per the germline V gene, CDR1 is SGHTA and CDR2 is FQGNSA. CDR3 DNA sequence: TGTGCCAGCAGCCCGAATACAGGGATCGCTTATGGCTACACCTTC. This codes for CASSPNTGIAYGYTF. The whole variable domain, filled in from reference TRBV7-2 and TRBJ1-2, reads GAGVSQSPSNKVTEKGKDVELRCDPISGHTALYWYRQSLGQGLEFLIYFQGNSAPDKSGLPSDRFSAERTGGSVSTLTIQRTQQEDSAVYLCASSPNTGIAYGYTFGSGTRLTVV.

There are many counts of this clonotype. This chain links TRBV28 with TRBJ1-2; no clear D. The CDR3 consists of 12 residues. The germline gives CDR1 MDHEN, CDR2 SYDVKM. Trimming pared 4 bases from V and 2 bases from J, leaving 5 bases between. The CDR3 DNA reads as TGTGCCAGCAGTTCACCCAACTATGGCTACACCTTC. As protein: CASSSPNYGYTF.

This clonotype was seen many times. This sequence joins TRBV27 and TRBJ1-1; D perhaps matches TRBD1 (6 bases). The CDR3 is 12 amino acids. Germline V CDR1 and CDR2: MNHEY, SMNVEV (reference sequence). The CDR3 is CVGGANRTEAFF. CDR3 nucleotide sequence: TGTGTGGGGGGGGCAAATCGCACTGAAGCTTTCTTT.

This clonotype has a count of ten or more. CDR3 amino acids: CSVAWDSNSPLHF. The CDR3 DNA is TGCAGCGTCGCTTGGGACAGTAATTCACCCCTCCACTTT. The chain has TRBV29-1 and TRBJ1-6; the match to TRBD1 covers 7 bases. Germline CDR1 reads SQVTM; CDR2 reads ANQGSEA. Trimming removed 6 bases from V and 6 bases from J; junction bases left unmatched: 5. The CDR3 covers 13 residues. The full variable domain, rest sourced from reference TRBV29-1 and TRBJ1-6, is SAVISQKPSRDICQRGTSLTIQCQVDSQVTMMFWYRQQPGQSLTLIATANQGSEATYESGFVIDKFPISRPNLTFSTLTVSNMSPEDSSIYLCSVAWDSNSPLHFGNGTRLTVT.

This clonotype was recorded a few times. The CDR3 nucleotides are TGTGCCAGCAGCCCTGGGCCTAACCAAGAGACCCAGTACTTC. Its translation: CASSPGPNQETQYF. The chain employs TRBV7-9 and TRBJ2-5; no clear D gene. This CDR3 has 14 amino acids. With 5 bases removed from V and 0 bases from J, the gap between germline ends came to 10 bases. CDR1 is SEHNR, CDR2 FQNEAQ, per germline (reference sequence). Full variable domain (rest looked up from reference TRBV7-9 and TRBJ2-5): DTGVSQNPRHKITKRGQNVTFRCDPISEHNRLYWYRQTLGQGPEFLTYFQNEAQLEKSRLLSDRFSAERPKGSFSTLEIQRTEQGDSAMYLCASSPGPNQETQYFGPGTRLLVL.

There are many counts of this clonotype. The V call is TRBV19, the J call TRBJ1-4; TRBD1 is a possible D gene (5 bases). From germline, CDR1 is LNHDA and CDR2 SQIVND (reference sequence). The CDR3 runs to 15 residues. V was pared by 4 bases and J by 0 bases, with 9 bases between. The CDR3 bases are TGTGCCAGTAGTAGACAGAGTGCAACTAATGAAAAACTGTTTTTT. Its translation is CASSRQSATNEKLFF. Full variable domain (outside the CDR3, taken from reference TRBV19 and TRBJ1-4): DGGITQSPKYLFRKEGQNVTLSCEQNLNHDAMYWYRQDPGQGLRLIYYSQIVNDFQKGDIAEGYSVSREKKESFPLTVTSAQKNPTAFYLCASSRQSATNEKLFFGSGTQLSVL.

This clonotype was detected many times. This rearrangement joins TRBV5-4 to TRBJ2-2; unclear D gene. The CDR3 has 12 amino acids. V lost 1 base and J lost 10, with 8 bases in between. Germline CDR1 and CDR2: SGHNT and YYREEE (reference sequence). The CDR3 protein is CASSLKGKELFF. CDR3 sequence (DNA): TGTGCCAGCAGCTTGAAGGGAAAGGAGCTGTTTTTT.

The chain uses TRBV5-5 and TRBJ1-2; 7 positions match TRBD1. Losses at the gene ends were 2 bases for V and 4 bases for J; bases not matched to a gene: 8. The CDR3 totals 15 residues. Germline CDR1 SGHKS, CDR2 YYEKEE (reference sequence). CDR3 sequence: CASSFGTVGSYGYTF. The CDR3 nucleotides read TGTGCCAGCAGCTTTGGGACAGTCGGGAGCTATGGCTACACCTTC.

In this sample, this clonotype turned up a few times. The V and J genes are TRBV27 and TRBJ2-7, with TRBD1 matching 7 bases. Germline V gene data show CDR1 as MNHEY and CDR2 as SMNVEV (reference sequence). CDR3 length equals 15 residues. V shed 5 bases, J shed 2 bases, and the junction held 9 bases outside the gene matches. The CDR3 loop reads CASSPFPGTAYEQYF. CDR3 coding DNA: TGTGCCAGCAGTCCCTTCCCCGGGACAGCCTACGAGCAGTACTTC.

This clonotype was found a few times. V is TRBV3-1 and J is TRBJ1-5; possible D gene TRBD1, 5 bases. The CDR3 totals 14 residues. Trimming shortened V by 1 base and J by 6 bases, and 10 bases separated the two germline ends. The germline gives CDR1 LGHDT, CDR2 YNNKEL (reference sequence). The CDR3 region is CASSQGGSVQPQHF. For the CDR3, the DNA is TGTGCCAGCAGCCAAGGGGGGTCCGTTCAGCCCCAGCATTTT.

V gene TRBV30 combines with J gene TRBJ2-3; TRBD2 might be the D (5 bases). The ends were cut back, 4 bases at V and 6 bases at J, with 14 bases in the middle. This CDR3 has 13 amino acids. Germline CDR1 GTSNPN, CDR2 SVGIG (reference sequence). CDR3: CAWTRLRGDTQYF. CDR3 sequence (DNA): TGTGCCTGGACCAGGCTTAGAGGGGATACGCAGTATTTT.

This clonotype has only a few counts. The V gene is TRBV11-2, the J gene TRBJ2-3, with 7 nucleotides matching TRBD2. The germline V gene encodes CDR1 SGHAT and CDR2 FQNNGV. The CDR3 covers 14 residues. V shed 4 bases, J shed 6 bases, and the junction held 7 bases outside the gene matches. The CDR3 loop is CASSSGGRWDTQYF. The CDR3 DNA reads TGTGCCAGCAGCTCGGGAGGCAGGTGGGATACGCAGTATTTT.

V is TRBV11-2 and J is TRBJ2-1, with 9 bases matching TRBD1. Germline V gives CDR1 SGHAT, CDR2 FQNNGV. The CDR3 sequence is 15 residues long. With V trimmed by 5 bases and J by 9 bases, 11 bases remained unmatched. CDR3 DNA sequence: TGTGCCAGCAGCCCACACTTGGGACAGGGCGGTGAGCAGTTCTTC. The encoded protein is CASSPHLGQGGEQFF.

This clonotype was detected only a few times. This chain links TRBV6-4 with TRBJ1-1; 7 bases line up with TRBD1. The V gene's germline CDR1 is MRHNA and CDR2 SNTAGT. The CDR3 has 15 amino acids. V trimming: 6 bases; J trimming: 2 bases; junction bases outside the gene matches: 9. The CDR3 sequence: CASSDRELINTEAFF. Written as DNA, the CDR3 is TGTGCCAGCAGCGACAGGGAGTTGATAAACACTGAAGCTTTCTTT.

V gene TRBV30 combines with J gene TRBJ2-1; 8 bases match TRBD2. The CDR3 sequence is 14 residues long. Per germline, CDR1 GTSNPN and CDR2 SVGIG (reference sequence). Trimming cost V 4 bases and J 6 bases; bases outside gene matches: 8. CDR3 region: CAWTGTRVGNEQFF. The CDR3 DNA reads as TGTGCCTGGACCGGGACTAGGGTAGGCAATGAGCAGTTCTTC.

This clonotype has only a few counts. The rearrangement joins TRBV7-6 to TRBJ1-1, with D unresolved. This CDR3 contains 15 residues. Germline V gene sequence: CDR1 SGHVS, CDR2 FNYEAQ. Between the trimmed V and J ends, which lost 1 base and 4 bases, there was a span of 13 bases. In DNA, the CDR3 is TGTGCCAGCAGCTTAGGGGTCGACACTTTCACTGAAGCTTTCTTT. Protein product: CASSLGVDTFTEAFF.

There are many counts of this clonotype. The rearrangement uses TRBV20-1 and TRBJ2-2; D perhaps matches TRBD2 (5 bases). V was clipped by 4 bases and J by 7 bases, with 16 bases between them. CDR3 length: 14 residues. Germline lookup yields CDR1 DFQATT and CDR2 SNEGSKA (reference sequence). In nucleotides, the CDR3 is TGCAGTGCTACGGACCAACTAGTCGACGGGGAGCTGTTTTTT. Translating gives CSATDQLVDGELFF.

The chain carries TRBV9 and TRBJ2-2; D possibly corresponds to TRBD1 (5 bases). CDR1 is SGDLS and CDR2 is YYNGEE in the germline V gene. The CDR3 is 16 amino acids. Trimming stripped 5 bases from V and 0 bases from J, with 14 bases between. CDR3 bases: TGTGCCAGCAGTGTACGACAGTCCCCGAACACCGGGGAGCTGTTTTTT. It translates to CASSVRQSPNTGELFF.

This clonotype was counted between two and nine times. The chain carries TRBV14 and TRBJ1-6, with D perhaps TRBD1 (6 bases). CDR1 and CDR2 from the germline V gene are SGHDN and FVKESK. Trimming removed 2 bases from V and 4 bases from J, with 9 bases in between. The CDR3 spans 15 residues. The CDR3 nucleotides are TGTGCCAGCAGCCAACAGGGGATTTATAATTCACCCCTCCACTTT. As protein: CASSQQGIYNSPLHF.

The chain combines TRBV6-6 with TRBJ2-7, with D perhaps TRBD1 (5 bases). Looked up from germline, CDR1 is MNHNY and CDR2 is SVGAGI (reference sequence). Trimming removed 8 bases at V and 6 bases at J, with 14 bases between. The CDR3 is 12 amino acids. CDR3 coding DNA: TGTGCCAGCCAGGGCTATCAGAGCGAGCAGTACTTC. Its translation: CASQGYQSEQYF.

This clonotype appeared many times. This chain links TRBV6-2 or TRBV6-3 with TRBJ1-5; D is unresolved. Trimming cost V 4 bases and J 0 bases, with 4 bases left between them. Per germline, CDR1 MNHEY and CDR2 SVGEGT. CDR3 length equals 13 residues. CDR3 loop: CASSLSSNQPQHF. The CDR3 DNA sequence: TGTGCCAGCAGTTTGAGTAGCAATCAGCCCCAGCATTTT.

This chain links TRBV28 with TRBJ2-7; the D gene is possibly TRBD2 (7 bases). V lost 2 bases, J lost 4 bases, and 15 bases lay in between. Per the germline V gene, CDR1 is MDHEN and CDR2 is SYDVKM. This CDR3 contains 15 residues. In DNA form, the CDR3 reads TGTGCCAGCAGTTTAACGGGAGGACAGTTGTACGAGCAGTACTTC. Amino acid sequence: CASSLTGGQLYEQYF.

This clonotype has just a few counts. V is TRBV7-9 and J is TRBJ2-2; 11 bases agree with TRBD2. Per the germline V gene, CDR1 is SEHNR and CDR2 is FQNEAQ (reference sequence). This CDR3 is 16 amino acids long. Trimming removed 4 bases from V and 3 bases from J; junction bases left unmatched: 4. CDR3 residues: CASSSGLAGHTGELFF. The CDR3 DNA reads TGTGCCAGCAGCTCCGGACTAGCGGGCCACACCGGGGAGCTGTTTTTT.

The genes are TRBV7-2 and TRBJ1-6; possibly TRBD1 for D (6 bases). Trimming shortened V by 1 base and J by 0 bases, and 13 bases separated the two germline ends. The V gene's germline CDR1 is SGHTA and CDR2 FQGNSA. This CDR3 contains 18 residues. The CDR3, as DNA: TGTGCCAGCAGCTTAGGAATGGGGGCTAGCTCCTATAATTCACCCCTCCACTTT. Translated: CASSLGMGASSYNSPLHF.

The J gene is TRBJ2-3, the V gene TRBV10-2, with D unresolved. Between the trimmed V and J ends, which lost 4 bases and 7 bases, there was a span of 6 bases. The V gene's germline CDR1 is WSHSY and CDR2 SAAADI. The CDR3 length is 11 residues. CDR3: CASSGYNTQYF. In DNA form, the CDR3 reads TGCGCCAGCAGTGGCTATAATACGCAGTATTTT.

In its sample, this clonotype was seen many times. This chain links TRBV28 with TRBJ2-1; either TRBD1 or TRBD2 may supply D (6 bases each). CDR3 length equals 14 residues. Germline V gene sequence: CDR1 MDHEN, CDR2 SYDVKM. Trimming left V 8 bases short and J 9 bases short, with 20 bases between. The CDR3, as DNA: TGTGCCAGCGGAGGGTCAGGGGTCCGGGGTGAGCAGTTCTTC. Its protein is CASGGSGVRGEQFF.